This entry features one T cell receptor beta chain sequence. Its specificity is unknown. The data are from a study of shared clonotypes between healthy human individuals. Study findings and constraints: Relative to their counterparts shared across all four donors, non-shared clonotypes exhibited diminished generation probabilities. When naive CD4 clonotypes were compared across several donors, 5% to 5.5% were shared.

Sequenced by immunoSEQ multiplex PCR; TCRdb stores in-frame clones only, minus some. The table has a few million clones, over 90% seen once. Looked up from germline, CDR1 is MDHEN and CDR2 is SYDVKM. This CDR3 is 14 amino acids long. Trimming took 5 bases from V and 7 from J, leaving 17 bases between them. This receptor was identified in a man aged 18 to 30 in good health. Some clones in this sample may be carry-over from other donors' samples. Sequenced material: naive CD4+ T cells from PBMCs. Subset denoted: CD45RA+ positively selected. The chain combines TRBV28 with TRBJ1-1; the D gene is possibly TRBD1 (5 bases). The CDR3 sequence is CASSHRTLGREAFF. The CDR3 DNA is TGTGCCAGCAGTCACCGGACGCTGGGGCGTGAAGCTTTCTTT.